This T cell receptor (beta chain) originates from a study of shared clonotypes between healthy human individuals. Execution of the assay was at deep level. The method was immunoSEQ multiplex PCR; TCRdb's version includes in-frame clones alone and lacks a portion of them. The repertoire holds around 610,000 clones, with roughly 95% as singletons. Positively selected for CCR7, the CD45RO-negative cells used as naive CD8 cells excluded terminally differentiated effector memory CD45RA+ cells. This clone occurred once. Germline V gives CDR1 MDHEN, CDR2 SYDVKM. This CDR3 spans 17 amino acids. Between the trimmed V and J ends, which lost 4 bases and 0 bases, there was a span of 15 bases.

The TCR originated in a woman in her thirties in good health. This chain links TRBV28 with TRBJ1-4; D not certain. Sequencing used naive CD8+ T cells sorted from blood. CDR3 sequence reads: CASSSNHNTATNEKLFF. The CDR3 region has the DNA TGTGCCAGCAGTTCAAATCATAATACTGCAACTAATGAAAAACTGTTTTTT.